Shown below are 30 T cell receptor beta chains from a single sample sequenced in a study of cytomegalovirus exposure and HLA in healthy donors. Primers: 60 Vbeta forward and 13 Jbeta reverse. Repertoires were generated with immunoSEQ multiplex PCR, while TCRdb's copy carries only in-frame clones and drops some. The table includes roughly 200,000 clones, roughly 87% detected once. The sequencing sample was made of PBMCs. All receptors derive from a boy between 2 and 15 years old in good health and CMV-seronegative.

This clone was seen once. CDR3 loop: CASSPIALWDTGELFF. The CDR3 coding sequence is TGTGCCAGCAGCCCCATAGCGCTGTGGGACACCGGGGAGCTGTTTTTT. V and J are TRBV7-2 and TRBJ2-2; D perhaps matches TRBD2 (5 bases). The CDR3 length is 16 residues. The germline V and J ends were trimmed by 5 bases and 3 bases, with 16 bases remaining between them. Germline CDR1 SGHTA, CDR2 FQGNSA.

This sequence joins TRBV27 and TRBJ1-2, with TRBD1 matching 7 bases. Looked up from germline, CDR1 is MNHEY and CDR2 is SMNVEV (reference sequence). The CDR3 has 17 residues. Losses at the gene ends were 6 bases for V and 2 bases for J; bases not matched to a gene: 15. The chain's CDR3 is CASSAVSYQDRNYGYTF. DNA of the CDR3: TGTGCCAGCAGCGCCGTTAGCTATCAGGACAGGAACTATGGCTACACCTTC.

The V call is TRBV9, the J call TRBJ1-3, with unresolved D. Trimming removed 0 bases at V and 4 bases at J, with 8 bases between. Germline V gives CDR1 SGDLS, CDR2 YYNGEE. The CDR3 covers 14 residues. The CDR3 is CASSVAGIGNTIYF. DNA for the CDR3: TGTGCCAGCAGCGTAGCCGGGATCGGAAACACCATATATTTT.

V gene TRBV4-1 combines with J gene TRBJ2-2; D possibly corresponds to TRBD1 (6 bases). Germline CDR1 is MGHRA and CDR2 is YSYEKL. This CDR3 contains 15 residues. Trimming removed 2 bases at V and 5 bases at J, with 12 bases between. The CDR3 sequence: CASSQLDSETGELFF. Written as DNA, the CDR3 is TGCGCCAGCAGCCAATTGGACAGCGAGACCGGGGAGCTGTTTTTT.

J is TRBJ1-5 and V is TRBV6-5; D uncertain. This CDR3 comprises 13 residues. The germline V gene has CDR1 MNHEY and CDR2 SVGAGI. Trimming cost V 5 bases and J 1 base, with 6 bases left between them. CDR3 sequence reads: CASSEASNQPQHF. As DNA, the CDR3 is TGTGCCAGCAGTGAAGCCAGCAATCAGCCCCAGCATTTT.

The sample holds a few counts of this clone. Additional DNA sequences in this sample encode the identical CDR3. This chain connects TRBV7-9 to TRBJ1-1, with unresolved D. Germline assignment: CDR1 SEHNR and CDR2 FQNEAQ (reference sequence). Trimming cost V 3 bases and J 3 bases, with 5 bases left between them. CDR3 length equals 12 residues. The DNA for the CDR3 is TGTGCCAGCAGCTTCGGAGACACTGAAGCTTTCTTT. Translation gives CASSFGDTEAFF. The full variable domain, its missing parts supplied by reference TRBV7-9 and TRBJ1-1, is DTGVSQNPRHKITKRGQNVTFRCDPISEHNRLYWYRQTLGQGPEFLTYFQNEAQLEKSRLLSDRFSAERPKGSFSTLEIQRTEQGDSAMYLCASSFGDTEAFFGQGTRLTVV.

The chain couples TRBV30 to TRBJ1-1; the D gene is possibly TRBD1 (6 bases). Trimming cost V 4 bases and J 1 base, with 16 bases left between them. This CDR3 spans 15 amino acids. CDR1 and CDR2 from the germline V gene are GTSNPN and SVGIG (reference sequence). CDR3 loop: CAWTNGGQGNTEAFF. Written as DNA, the CDR3 is TGTGCCTGGACTAACGGGGGGCAGGGGAACACTGAAGCTTTCTTT.

This clone was detected once. J is TRBJ2-3 and V is TRBV27; TRBD1 aligns across 11 bases. CDR3 length: 16 residues. With V trimmed by 4 bases and J by 7 bases, 10 bases remained unmatched. In germline, CDR1 is MNHEY, CDR2 SMNVEV (reference sequence). The CDR3 region is CASSSYRDRGLNTQYF. The CDR3, as DNA: TGTGCCAGCAGTTCCTACCGGGACAGGGGGTTAAATACGCAGTATTTT.

This sequence joins TRBV2 and TRBJ2-1; 9 bases match TRBD2. Per the germline V gene, CDR1 is SNHLY and CDR2 is FYNNEI. The CDR3 consists of 15 residues. The V gene end was trimmed by 3 bases and the J gene end by 7 bases; junction bases not matched to a gene: 7. The CDR3 is CASSDASGAVNEQFF. In DNA, the CDR3 is TGTGCCAGCAGTGATGCTAGCGGGGCAGTTAATGAGCAGTTCTTC.

This clone has more than one count but fewer than ten. CDR3 region: CASSLGRADTEAFF. Here the CDR3 DNA reads TGTGCCAGCAGCTTGGGCAGAGCGGACACTGAAGCTTTCTTT. The J gene is TRBJ1-1, the V gene TRBV7-9; D unresolved. CDR3 length: 14 amino acids. V gave up 3 bases and J gave up 3 bases, with 11 bases separating them. Germline V lookup: CDR1 SEHNR, CDR2 FQNEAQ (reference sequence).

Only one count was recorded for this clone. The chain employs TRBV19 and TRBJ1-2, with TRBD1 matching 7 bases. The CDR3 is 17 amino acids. The trim removed 6 bases at V and 0 bases at J, leaving 13 bases unmatched. The V gene's germline CDR1 is LNHDA and CDR2 SQIVND (reference sequence). The CDR3 region is CASSLHSRTGSNYGYTF. For the CDR3, the DNA is TGTGCCAGTAGCCTACACTCTCGGACAGGTTCTAACTATGGCTACACCTTC.

J is TRBJ2-7 and V is TRBV6-5; perhaps TRBD1 as D (6 bases). Trimming took 6 bases from V and 3 from J, leaving 12 bases between them. This CDR3 has 13 amino acids. The germline gives CDR1 MNHEY, CDR2 SVGAGI. In DNA, the CDR3 is TGTGCCAGCAGACCCTTACAGGGCTACGAGCAGTACTTC. It specifies CASRPLQGYEQYF.

This chain joins TRBV15 and TRBJ2-1; D might be TRBD2 (7 bases). Germline-derived CDR1 and CDR2 are LNHNV and YYDKDF (reference sequence). V lost 5 bases and J 6 bases, leaving 26 bases between the germline ends. This CDR3 has 18 residues. CDR3 in DNA: TGTGCCACCAGCGAACCCTTCACGGAGGGGGGGCGGTTCAATGAGCAGTTCTTC. This encodes CATSEPFTEGGRFNEQFF. Based on the CDR3 plus reference TRBV15 and TRBJ2-1, the full variable domain is DAMVIQNPRYQVTQFGKPVTLSCSQTLNHNVMYWYQQKSSQAPKLLFHYYDKDFNNEADTPDNFQSRRPNTSFCFLDIRSPGLGDTAMYLCATSEPFTEGGRFNEQFFGPGTRLTVL.

The V call is TRBV30, the J call TRBJ2-1; the match to TRBD2 covers 9 bases. Germline values: CDR1 GTSNPN, CDR2 SVGIG (reference sequence). The CDR3 loop spans 13 amino acids. V shed 2 bases, J shed 7 bases, and the junction held 3 bases outside the gene matches. CDR3 sequence (DNA): TGTGCCTGGAGTCAGGCGGGAGGGAATGAGCAGTTCTTC. Translation: CAWSQAGGNEQFF.

Points on this clone: One end of the junction fails to match germline, which may point to a read error. The chain carries TRBV7-9 and TRBJ2-7; possible D gene TRBD2, 6 bases. The CDR3 totals 14 residues. Germline V gene data show CDR1 as SEHNR and CDR2 as FQNEAQ (reference sequence). The CDR3 loop reads CSSSSQLADYEQYF. In nucleotides, the CDR3 is TGTTCCAGCAGCTCTCAACTAGCCGACTACGAGCAGTACTTC.

The chain links TRBV9 to TRBJ2-2, with D perhaps matching TRBD1 (5 bases). CDR1 SGDLS and CDR2 YYNGEE come from the germline V gene. The CDR3 contains 15 residues. Between the trimmed V and J ends, which lost 2 bases and 6 bases, there was a span of 14 bases. In DNA, the CDR3 is TGTGCCAGCAGCGTTGGGCAGGGATTGGCCGGGGAGCTGTTTTTT. This codes for CASSVGQGLAGELFF.

This chain uses TRBV30 with TRBJ2-5; D is ambiguous. Germline CDR1 is GTSNPN and CDR2 is SVGIG (reference sequence). Trimming removed 0 bases at V and 5 bases at J, with 10 bases between. CDR3 length: 13 residues. The CDR3 spells CAWSVESGETQYF. The CDR3 bases are TGTGCCTGGAGTGTAGAGTCCGGGGAGACCCAGTACTTC.

The J gene is TRBJ1-1, the V gene TRBV15, with D unclear. This CDR3 has 15 amino acids. V lost 3 bases to trimming and J lost 1 base, with 12 bases between them. Germline V gene sequence: CDR1 LNHNV, CDR2 YYDKDF (reference sequence). CDR3 sequence: CATSRRAGPNTEAFF. The CDR3 nucleotides read TGTGCCACCAGCAGGAGGGCAGGTCCGAACACTGAAGCTTTCTTT.

CDR3 in DNA: TGTGCCAGCAGCCCGGAGGGGACTAGCGGGGAGACCCAGTACTTC. Its translation is CASSPEGTSGETQYF. The V gene is TRBV5-4, the J gene TRBJ2-5; TRBD2 matches 12 bases. The germline CDR1 and CDR2 sequences are SGHNT and YYREEE (reference sequence). With V trimmed by 4 bases and J by 5 bases, 6 bases remained unmatched. This CDR3 is built from 15 residues.

Details on this clone: At one of its ends the junction is not consistent with the germline gene, which may arise from a read error. The chain joins TRBV28 to TRBJ1-4; D possibly corresponds to TRBD1 (6 bases). The CDR3 loop spans 13 amino acids. Per the germline V gene, CDR1 is MDHEN and CDR2 is SYDVKM. The CDR3 sequence: CASSPRNQGKLGF. The CDR3 DNA is TGTGCCAGCAGTCCGCGAAACCAGGGGAAATTGGGCTTT.

V usage is TRBV5-4 and J usage is TRBJ1-2; a possible D gene is TRBD1 (6 bases). This CDR3 spans 14 amino acids. The germline gives CDR1 SGHNT, CDR2 YYREEE (reference sequence). Between the trimmed V and J ends, which lost 3 bases and 8 bases, there was a span of 17 bases. DNA of the CDR3: TGTGCCAGCAGCTACGGACAGAATAGGGGCGGCTACACCTTC. This sequence encodes CASSYGQNRGGYTF.

This clone was found a few times. The chain is built from TRBV5-4 and TRBJ2-3; possible D gene TRBD2, 7 bases. Germline CDR1 and CDR2: SGHNT and YYREEE (reference sequence). Trimming took off 0 bases at V and 0 bases at J, with 11 bases between the two ends. The CDR3 runs 16 residues. CDR3 bases: TGTGCCAGCAGCTTGGTGGCGGGGGCTAGCACAGATACGCAGTATTTT. Protein: CASSLVAGASTDTQYF. Drawing the rest from reference TRBV5-4 and TRBJ2-3, the complete variable domain is ETGVTQSPTHLIKTRGQQVTLRCSSQSGHNTVSWYQQALGQGPQFIFQYYREEENGRGNFPPRFSGLQFPNYSSELNVNALELDDSALYLCASSLVAGASTDTQYFGPGTRLTVL.

In this sample, this clone turned up once. The chain combines TRBV9 with TRBJ1-3; D is unresolved. V was trimmed by 4 bases and J by 6 bases, leaving 23 bases between them. Per the germline V gene, CDR1 is SGDLS and CDR2 is YYNGEE. This CDR3 contains 17 residues. DNA for the CDR3: TGTGCCAGCAGCCGGAGAAGCGGGCAGGACCTCCTAAACACCATATATTTT. This encodes CASSRRSGQDLLNTIYF.

This clone was recorded at least ten times. The J gene is TRBJ2-5, the V gene TRBV6-1; TRBD2 agrees at 12 bases. The V gene's germline CDR1 is MNHNS and CDR2 SASEGT. The length of the CDR3 is 15 residues. V shed 2 bases, J shed 2 bases, and the junction held 0 bases outside the gene matches. CDR3 nucleotides: TGTGCCAGCAGTGAACTAGCGGGGGGGCAAGAGACCCAGTACTTC. Encoded protein: CASSELAGGQETQYF.

The chain links TRBV5-1 to TRBJ2-3, with D unresolved. The germline V and J ends were trimmed by 0 bases and 7 bases, with 9 bases remaining between them. CDR3 length: 13 residues. Looked up from germline, CDR1 is SGHRS and CDR2 is YFSETQ. For the CDR3, the DNA is TGCGCCAGCAGCTTGGATTCCGTTAATACGCAGTATTTT. Translation: CASSLDSVNTQYF.

The genes are TRBV4-2 and TRBJ2-2, with 7 bases fitting TRBD1. The trim removed 6 bases at V and 4 bases at J, leaving 5 bases unmatched. This CDR3 is 14 amino acids long. CDR1 is LGHNA, CDR2 YNFKEQ, per germline. The CDR3 sequence is CASRQGMSTGELFF. CDR3 sequence (DNA): TGTGCCAGCAGACAGGGGATGAGCACCGGGGAGCTGTTTTTT.

The chain recombines TRBV5-1 with TRBJ2-5, with D possibly being TRBD2 (5 bases). The J call may be wrong; the DNA end is better matched by TRBJ2-7. The CDR3 has 13 residues. Germline-derived CDR1 and CDR2 are SGHRS and YFSETQ. CDR3 nucleotides: TGCGCCAGCAGCTTGGGAGGGCGCTACGAGCAGTACTTC. It codes for CASSLGGRYEQYF.

V and J are TRBV7-2 and TRBJ2-3; TRBD2 matches at 11 bases. The CDR3 length is 16 residues. Trimming removed 4 bases from V and 2 bases from J; junction bases left unmatched: 5. CDR1 and CDR2 (germline): SGHTA, FQGNSA. The CDR3 region has the DNA TGTGCCAGCAGCTCCCTAGCGGGGGGTTCCACAGATACGCAGTATTTT. Protein product: CASSSLAGGSTDTQYF.

The V gene is TRBV18, the J gene TRBJ1-3; 8 positions match TRBD1. The CDR3 runs 16 residues. J was trimmed by 2 bases and V by 6 bases; bases with no gene match: 9. Germline loops: CDR1 KGHSH, CDR2 LQKENI. The chain's CDR3 is CASSRQGKPPGNTIYF. CDR3 nucleotide sequence: TGTGCCAGCTCCCGACAGGGGAAGCCGCCTGGAAACACCATATATTTT.

This clone was counted once. The chain links TRBV5-4 to TRBJ2-1, with 10 bases identical to TRBD2. The CDR3 extends over 16 amino acids. From germline, CDR1 is SGHNT and CDR2 YYREEE (reference sequence). J was trimmed by 3 bases and V by 3 bases; bases with no gene match: 6. The CDR3 is CASSSLTSGIYNEQFF. The CDR3 DNA reads TGTGCCAGCAGCTCGTTAACTAGCGGGATCTACAATGAGCAGTTCTTC.